Following are 14 T cell receptor beta chains from one sample sequenced in a study of blood T cell repertoires in COVID-19. Sequencing used immunoSEQ multiplex PCR; TCRdb keeps in-frame clones, though not all of them. Found here are about 160,000 clones, 85% to 95% of them singletons; the top ten hold roughly 4.4%. The sample was peripheral blood. The receptors derive from a woman aged 45-65 years with acute or convalescent COVID-19.

This chain joins TRBV7-9 and TRBJ2-2; no firm D call. The CDR3 covers 18 residues. V lost 2 bases and J lost 0, with 16 bases in between. CDR1 SEHNR and CDR2 FQNEAQ come from the germline V gene (reference sequence). The CDR3 nucleotides are TGTGCCAGCAGCTTATTAGGCCAGGTCAACCCGAACACCGGGGAGCTGTTTTTT. Its protein is CASSLLGQVNPNTGELFF.

This sequence joins TRBV23-1 and TRBJ1-5, with D possibly being TRBD1 (6 bases). TRBV23-1 is an open reading frame whose function is uncertain. This CDR3 contains 23 residues. The germline V and J ends were trimmed by 3 bases and 2 bases, with 35 bases remaining between them. CDR3 nucleotide sequence: TGCGCCAGCAGTCAGATAGGGGCCGAGGGGGTGCCCGCCTTTATCGGGGGCAATCAGCCCCAGCATTTT. Encoded protein: CASSQIGAEGVPAFIGGNQPQHF.

V and J are TRBV21-1 and TRBJ1-1. TRBV21-1 is deemed a pseudogene. This CDR3 is built from 14 residues. CDR3 in amino acids: CASTLKDRDTEAFF. For the CDR3, the DNA is TGTGCCAGCACCTTAAAAGATCGGGACACTGAAGCTTTCTTT.

The rearrangement joins TRBV19 to TRBJ1-6, with D hard to call. V was trimmed by 7 bases and J by 10 bases, leaving 11 bases between them. The CDR3 sequence is 12 residues long. Per germline, CDR1 LNHDA and CDR2 SQIVND (reference sequence). CDR3 in amino acids: CASTGVGSPLHF. The DNA of the CDR3 is TGTGCCAGTACCGGGGTTGGATCACCCCTCCACTTT.

The chain couples TRBV2 to TRBJ1-1; D might be TRBD1 (5 bases). CDR1 is SNHLY, CDR2 FYNNEI, per germline. Trimming took 4 bases from V and 8 from J, leaving 11 bases between them. CDR3 length: 12 residues. CDR3: CASSGGDGEAFF. DNA of the CDR3: TGTGCCAGCAGTGGGGGGGACGGGGAAGCTTTCTTT.

The rearrangement links TRBV28 to TRBJ1-6; a weak D match, TRBD1 (6 bases). The V end lost 8 bases, the J end lost 10 bases, and 18 bases lay between the germline ends. From germline, CDR1 is MDHEN and CDR2 SYDVKM. The CDR3 extends over 14 amino acids. In nucleotides, the CDR3 is TGTGCCAGCCTTACAGGGTTTTTGGGATCACCCCTCCACTTT. It encodes CASLTGFLGSPLHF. Supplemented by reference TRBV28 and TRBJ1-6, the full variable domain reads DVKVTQSSRYLVKRTGEKVFLECVQDMDHENMFWYRQDPGLGLRLIYFSYDVKMKEKGDIPEGYSVSREKKERFSLILESASTNQTSMYLCASLTGFLGSPLHFGNGTRLTVT.

The rearrangement uses TRBV5-1 and TRBJ2-1; possibly TRBD1 for D (5 bases). Germline CDR1 and CDR2: SGHRS and YFSETQ. The germline V and J ends were trimmed by 2 bases and 0 bases, with 15 bases remaining between them. CDR3 length equals 17 residues. The CDR3 nucleotides read TGCGCCAGCAGCTTTTCCTCGCACAGGACCTCCTACAATGAGCAGTTCTTC. This codes for CASSFSSHRTSYNEQFF.

This clone was recorded only once. This sequence joins TRBV19 and TRBJ1-5; 8 nucleotides match TRBD1. The CDR3 consists of 15 residues. The germline V gene has CDR1 LNHDA and CDR2 SQIVND (reference sequence). The V segment lost 9 bases and the J segment 3 bases; nucleotides outside the gene matches: 10. The CDR3 DNA follows: TGTGCCAGCACCCCTACAGGGGGGAACAATCAGCCCCAGCATTTT. Its translation is CASTPTGGNNQPQHF.

This chain links TRBV5-6 with TRBJ1-2; maybe TRBD1 (5 bases). Trimming shortened V by 2 bases and J by 8 bases, and 16 bases separated the two germline ends. This CDR3 is built from 14 residues. From germline, CDR1 is SGHDT and CDR2 YYEEEE. The DNA of the CDR3 is TGTGCCAGCAGCTTACCTTTGCCCCAGGGCGGCTACACCTTC. This gives the protein CASSLPLPQGGYTF. Complete variable domain (other parts from reference TRBV5-6 and TRBJ1-2): DAGVTQSPTHLIKTRGQQVTLRCSPKSGHDTVSWYQQALGQGPQFIFQYYEEEERQRGNFPDRFSGHQFPNYSSELNVNALLLGDSALYLCASSLPLPQGGYTFGSGTRLTVV.

The chain employs TRBV4-1 and TRBJ2-7, with a tentative D call TRBD2 (5 bases). The V end was cut by 3 bases, the J end by 2 bases, with 17 bases between. This CDR3 is built from 16 residues. Germline-derived CDR1 and CDR2 are MGHRA and YSYEKL. Here the CDR3 DNA reads TGCGCCAGCAGCCACGGGGAGACGACGGCAGCCTACGAGCAGTACTTC. It yields the protein CASSHGETTAAYEQYF.

V usage is TRBV10-3 and J usage is TRBJ2-7; D is uncertain. Germline V gene data show CDR1 as ENHRY and CDR2 as SYGVKD. The ends were cut back, 9 bases at V and 3 bases at J, with 9 bases in the middle. CDR3 size: 11 residues. The CDR3 DNA is TGTGCCATTAGAGGTGGCTACGAGCAGTACTTC. This translates into CAIRGGYEQYF.

This clone was seen just once. The chain recombines TRBV28 with TRBJ2-5, with 7 bases identical to TRBD2. J lost 2 bases, V lost 7 bases, and 4 bases had no gene match. CDR1 and CDR2 from the germline V gene are MDHEN and SYDVKM. The CDR3 extends over 13 amino acids. For the CDR3, the DNA is TGTGCCAGCACACGGGAGGAACAAGAGACCCAGTACTTC. This encodes CASTREEQETQYF.

V usage is TRBV30 and J usage is TRBJ2-1, with TRBD1 as a possible D gene (7 bases). The V and J ends lost 4 bases and 5 bases respectively, with 21 bases between them. The CDR3 extends over 16 amino acids. Germline V gene sequence: CDR1 GTSNPN, CDR2 SVGIG (reference sequence). CDR3 sequence reads: CAWNGQAGTLHNEQFF. The DNA for the CDR3 is TGTGCCTGGAACGGACAGGCCGGGACTCTACACAATGAGCAGTTCTTC.

The chain uses TRBV18 and TRBJ2-3; 7 nucleotides align to TRBD2. With V trimmed by 1 base and J by 5 bases, 6 bases remained unmatched. The V gene's germline CDR1 is KGHSH and CDR2 LQKENI. The CDR3 has 15 amino acids. Written as DNA, the CDR3 is TGTGCCAGCTCACCACAAGGAGGGGAGGGAGATACGCAGTATTTT. It is translated as CASSPQGGEGDTQYF.